Shown below are 20 T cell receptor beta chains from a single sample sequenced in a study of T cells in Graves' hyperthyroidism and ophthalmopathy. Authors of the study amplified TCR beta CDR3 regions from RNA transcripts. HTBI primers were the set used in a first-round RT-PCR of the TCR CDR3. Via MiXCR, TCRdb re-called the multiplex PCR reads, giving one row per CDR3 protein. The sample records approximately 430,000 distinct CDR3 sequences, roughly 14% being singletons. Sequenced sample: blood. The receptors were sampled from a man younger than 30 with Graves' ophthalmopathy.

This clonotype was seen many times. The CDR3 coding sequence is TGCGCCAGCTGCAGGACAGGGCTTGATAATTCACCCCTCCACTTT. It codes for CASCRTGLDNSPLHF. The chain has TRBV5-1 and TRBJ1-6; 8 positions agree with TRBD1. CDR1 SGHRS and CDR2 YFSETQ come from the germline V gene. This CDR3 contains 15 residues. The J segment lost 5 bases and the V segment lost 7 bases, leaving 8 bases of the junction unmatched.

This clonotype showed up just a few times. This chain uses TRBV7-9 with TRBJ2-2; D assignment may be TRBD1 or TRBD2 (5 bases each). CDR3 length: 20 residues. Germline V gives CDR1 SEHNR, CDR2 FQNEAQ (reference sequence). V shed 2 bases and J shed 0 bases, with 22 bases lying between them. The CDR3 sequence is CASSLSGRETPSTNTGELFF. As DNA, the CDR3 is TGTGCCAGCAGCTTATCAGGCAGGGAGACCCCCTCAACGAACACCGGGGAGCTGTTTTTT.

In this sample, this clonotype turned up once. Relative to the germline gene, one junction end is altered; a read error may explain this. The chain links TRBV5-1 to TRBJ2-5, with TRBD2 matching over 9 bases. This CDR3 spans 15 amino acids. The germline V gene encodes CDR1 SGHRS and CDR2 YFSETQ. Written as DNA, the CDR3 is TGCGCCAGCAGCTTGGGACTAGCGGTCCAAGAGACCCGGTACTTC. Translation: CASSLGLAVQETRYF.

This clonotype has ten or more counts. V gene TRBV20-1 combines with J gene TRBJ2-4, with 10 bases lining up with TRBD1. This CDR3 spans 13 amino acids. V was clipped by 5 bases and J by 7 bases; unmatched bases: 5. CDR1 and CDR2 (germline): DFQATT, SNEGSKA (reference sequence). The DNA for the CDR3 is TGCAGTGCTGACAGGGGGCGCGGGAACATTCAGTACTTC. It encodes CSADRGRGNIQYF.

This clonotype was seen many times. V gene TRBV7-9 combines with J gene TRBJ1-1; D perhaps matches TRBD1 (5 bases). Trimming took 5 bases from V and 4 from J, leaving 17 bases between them. This CDR3 comprises 15 residues. CDR1 and CDR2 (germline): SEHNR, FQNEAQ (reference sequence). The DNA of the CDR3 is TGTGCCAGCAGCCGGCGAGGAGGGGCAACCACTGAAGCTTTCTTT. It translates to CASSRRGGATTEAFF. Supplemented by reference TRBV7-9 and TRBJ1-1, the full variable domain reads DTGVSQNPRHKITKRGQNVTFRCDPISEHNRLYWYRQTLGQGPEFLTYFQNEAQLEKSRLLSDRFSAERPKGSFSTLEIQRTEQGDSAMYLCASSRRGGATTEAFFGQGTRLTVV.

With regard to this clonotype: A much larger clone sits a single nucleotide away, making a read error possible. CDR3 loop: CAGRVSGNTEAFF. In nucleotides, the CDR3 is TGTGCCGGCAGGGTCTCGGGGAACACTGAAGCTTTCTTT. This rearrangement joins TRBV7-9 to TRBJ1-1, with D perhaps matching TRBD1 (5 bases). Per germline, CDR1 SEHNR and CDR2 FQNEAQ (reference sequence). The CDR3 runs to 13 residues.

This clonotype was counted ten times or more. V is TRBV12-5 and J is TRBJ1-4; 7 positions agree with TRBD1. V was pared by 4 bases and J by 8 bases, with 19 bases of the junction left unmatched. Germline CDR1 reads LGHNT; CDR2 reads FRNRAP. CDR3 size: 18 residues. The CDR3 DNA follows: TGTGCTAGTGGTTCTAACCTCCCCGACCGACAGGGAGACGAAAAACTGTTTTTT. It yields the protein CASGSNLPDRQGDEKLFF.

This clonotype came up a few times. V and J are TRBV12-3 or TRBV12-4 and TRBJ1-3, with D uncertain. The V and J ends lost 3 bases and 6 bases respectively, with 12 bases between them. There are 14 residues in the CDR3. CDR3 DNA: TGTGCCAGCAGTTTTTTACCCAGTACAAACACCATATATTTT. Encoded protein: CASSFLPSTNTIYF.

This clonotype showed up just a few times. The genes are TRBV3-1 and TRBJ2-6; TRBD2 might be the D (5 bases). CDR1 is LGHDT, CDR2 YNNKEL, per germline (reference sequence). This CDR3 is 17 amino acids long. V was cut by 4 bases and J by 1 base, with 14 bases left in between. CDR3 amino acids: CASSREGAMSGANVLTF. Written as DNA, the CDR3 is TGTGCCAGCAGCCGAGAGGGAGCGATGTCTGGGGCCAACGTCCTGACTTTC.

This clonotype appeared many times. The chain joins TRBV30 to TRBJ2-5, with D perhaps being TRBD1 or TRBD2 (5 bases each). This CDR3 is 14 amino acids long. CDR1 and CDR2 (germline): GTSNPN, SVGIG (reference sequence). The ends were cut back, 2 bases at V and 1 base at J, with 11 bases in the middle. CDR3 sequence (DNA): TGTGCCTGGAGTCGGGGACCCCTCCAAGAGACCCAGTACTTC. Its translation is CAWSRGPLQETQYF.

This clonotype was recorded many times. The rearrangement uses TRBV7-9 and TRBJ1-2; 11 positions match TRBD1. The length of the CDR3 is 14 residues. Germline-derived CDR1 and CDR2 are SEHNR and FQNEAQ (reference sequence). The trim removed 4 bases at V and 11 bases at J, leaving 9 bases unmatched. The CDR3, as DNA: TGTGCCAGCAGCTACCTTGGACAGGGGGCCCTTTACACCTTC. This codes for CASSYLGQGALYTF.

This clonotype was found many times. The gene calls are TRBV5-5 and TRBJ1-2, with D possibly matching TRBD1 (6 bases). CDR1 and CDR2 from the germline V gene are SGHKS and YYEKEE (reference sequence). This CDR3 comprises 14 residues. V lost 3 bases and J lost 4, with 13 bases in between. CDR3 sequence: CASSYRVLSYGYTF. CDR3 nucleotide sequence: TGTGCCAGCAGCTACAGGGTCCTGAGCTATGGCTACACCTTC.

This clonotype was detected only a few times. The chain carries TRBV7-9 and TRBJ1-5; the D gene is possibly TRBD1 (6 bases). Germline V gives CDR1 SEHNR, CDR2 FQNEAQ (reference sequence). V shed 2 bases and J shed 6 bases, with 17 bases lying between them. The CDR3 has 16 residues. DNA for the CDR3: TGTGCCAGCAGCTTATCGGGCGGGGGCGGACTTCAGCCCCAGCATTTT. Encoded protein: CASSLSGGGGLQPQHF.

At least ten counts were recorded for this clonotype. The V and J genes are TRBV12-3 or TRBV12-4 and TRBJ1-1; no firm D call. The CDR3 runs to 13 residues. V lost 3 bases, J lost 1 base, and 6 bases lay in between. The CDR3 region has the DNA TGTGCCAGCAGTTTTCAACCGAACACTGAAGCTTTCTTT. Protein product: CASSFQPNTEAFF.

This clonotype was recorded at least ten times. The rearrangement uses TRBV12-3 or TRBV12-4 and TRBJ2-3; D gene unclear. The CDR3 is made up of 12 amino acids. V lost 7 bases and J lost 4, with 9 bases in between. This CDR3 reads CASKGGSDTQYF. CDR3 coding DNA: TGTGCCAGCAAGGGTGGTTCAGATACGCAGTATTTT.

This clonotype occurred many times. The chain couples TRBV4-1 to TRBJ2-7, with D perhaps TRBD2 (5 bases). This CDR3 contains 14 residues. Trimming removed 1 base at V and 5 bases at J, with 12 bases between. Germline V gene lookup returns CDR1 MGHRA and CDR2 YSYEKL. The CDR3 nucleotides are TGCGCCAGCAGCCAAGGGCCCCCCGGGGACGAGCAGTACTTC. Protein: CASSQGPPGDEQYF.

The chain uses TRBV7-9 and TRBJ2-1; D is unresolved. CDR1 and CDR2 (germline): SEHNR, FQNEAQ (reference sequence). Deletions cut 0 bases from V and 6 bases from J, with 12 bases between. The CDR3 is 15 residues long. In DNA, the CDR3 is TGTGCCAGCAGCTTAGCGACCGCTCTTCTCAATGAGCAGTTCTTC. The encoded protein is CASSLATALLNEQFF.

This clonotype was seen only a few times. The chain has TRBV4-1 and TRBJ1-5; 7 positions match TRBD1. The CDR3 runs 17 residues. The ends lost 1 base at V and 2 bases at J; junction bases unmatched: 8. The germline gives CDR1 MGHRA, CDR2 YSYEKL. This CDR3 reads CASSQADREMGNQPQHF. CDR3 nucleotides: TGCGCCAGCAGCCAAGCTGACAGGGAGATGGGCAATCAGCCCCAGCATTTT.

Many counts were recorded for this clonotype. The V call is TRBV7-8, the J call TRBJ2-7, with 10 bases aligning to TRBD1. Germline V lookup: CDR1 SGHVS, CDR2 FQNEAQ. The junction had 2 bases not matched to a gene; V was cut back by 1 base and J by 2 bases. CDR3 length: 15 amino acids. The CDR3 spells CASSLGDRGTYEQYF. CDR3 bases: TGTGCCAGCAGCTTAGGGGACAGGGGAACCTACGAGCAGTACTTC.

Ten or more counts support this clonotype. The chain uses TRBV5-1 and TRBJ2-3; 8 bases match TRBD1. Looked up from germline, CDR1 is SGHRS and CDR2 is YFSETQ. V was clipped by 3 bases and J by 0 bases; unmatched bases: 3. The CDR3 covers 15 residues. CDR3 region: CASSWDRPSTDTQYF. The CDR3 DNA reads as TGCGCCAGCAGCTGGGACAGGCCAAGCACAGATACGCAGTATTTT.